This T cell receptor beta chain is from a study of cytomegalovirus exposure and HLA in healthy donors. Study information: Approximately 81% of 350 to 400 genotyped donors fell in the Caucasian-associated ancestry cluster. Broader study findings: There were some public TCRs occurring in many donors, but most TCR sequences were rare.

Use of 60 Vbeta and 13 Jbeta primers characterized the PCR. TCRdb's copy holds only in-frame clones and misses some; the assay was immunoSEQ multiplex PCR. The sample gives about 160,000 clones, 65% to 85% of which show up once; about 7.7% is in the top ten. CDR3 length: 13 residues. Trimming took off 2 bases at V and 7 bases at J, with 10 bases between the two ends. Germline assignment: CDR1 MRHNA and CDR2 SNTAGT. This clone was counted only a few times. The target antigen is unknown. This receptor was identified in a woman in her twenties or thirties in good health and CMV-seropositive. J is TRBJ2-3 and V is TRBV6-4, with D possibly being TRBD2 (5 bases). Sequencing was done on a sample of PBMCs. The CDR3 reads CASSDEEGNTQYF. The CDR3 nucleotides read TGTGCCAGCAGTGACGAAGAGGGAAATACGCAGTATTTT.